The entry that follows covers one T cell receptor (beta chain) sequence. Its antigen is as yet unknown. The data were produced by immunoSEQ multiplex PCR, yet TCRdb's version contains in-frame clones alone and is incomplete. The sample consists of 35,000 to 40,000 clones, about four fifths of them appearing once. The data originate from a study of STAT5B mutations in CD4+ large granular lymphocyte leukemia. Whole-study findings and limits: CD4-sorted patient repertoires seemed more clonal than healthy CD4+ repertoires. Top patient clones used TRBV06 genes more often: 8/27 versus 2/35 in controls. Without HLA matching, higher CD4+ than CD8+ T-LGLL clonality could reflect small sample size.

Trimming at V came to 4 bases and at J to 2 bases, leaving 6 bases not matched to a gene. Germline CDR1 SGDLS, CDR2 YYNGEE. CDR3 length: 15 residues. The sample taken for sequencing was CD4+ T cells from blood buffy coats. This chain links TRBV9 with TRBJ2-1; 7 bases align to TRBD2. The origin of this receptor is a human donor in good health. The CDR3 protein is CASSYQRDTYNEQFF. CDR3 sequence (DNA): TGTGCCAGCAGCTACCAGCGGGATACCTACAATGAGCAGTTCTTC.